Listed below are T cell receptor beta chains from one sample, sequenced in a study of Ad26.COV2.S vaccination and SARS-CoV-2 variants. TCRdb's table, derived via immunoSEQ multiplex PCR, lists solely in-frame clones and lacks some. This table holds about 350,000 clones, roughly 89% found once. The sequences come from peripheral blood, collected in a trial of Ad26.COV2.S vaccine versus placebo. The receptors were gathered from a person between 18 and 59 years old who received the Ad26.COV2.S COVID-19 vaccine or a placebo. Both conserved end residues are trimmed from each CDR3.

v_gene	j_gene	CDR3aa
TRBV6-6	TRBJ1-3	ASTLGTPGNTIY
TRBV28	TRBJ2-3	ASSLGLIPTDTQY
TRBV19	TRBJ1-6	ASSGQATNSPLH
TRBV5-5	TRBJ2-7	ASSRGQVSSYEQY
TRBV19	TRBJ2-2	ASSRGLAEGSGELF
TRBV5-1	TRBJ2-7	ASRPGTSGISYEQY
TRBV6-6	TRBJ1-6	ASSYHREESPLH
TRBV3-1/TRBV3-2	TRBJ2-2	ASSRQGNTGELF
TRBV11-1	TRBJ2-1	ASSLADQGKNEQF
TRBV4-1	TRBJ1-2	ASSQGLGDGYT
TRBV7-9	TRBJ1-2	ASSPGQGAMGYT
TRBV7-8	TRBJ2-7	ASSGGTSVAYEQY
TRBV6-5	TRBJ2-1	ASSYGTGYSEQF
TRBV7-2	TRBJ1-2	ASSIHQGMGYT
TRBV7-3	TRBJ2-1	ASSSQGDEQF
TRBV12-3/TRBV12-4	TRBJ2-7	ASSLIPGHEQY
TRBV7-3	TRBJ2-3	ASSWGTPTDTQY
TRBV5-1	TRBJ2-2	ASSLYQATGELF
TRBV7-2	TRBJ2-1	ASSLGPGSYNEQF
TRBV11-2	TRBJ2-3	ASSLRTGPRGTDTQY
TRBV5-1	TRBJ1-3	ASSLETGLLGNTIY
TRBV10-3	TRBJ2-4	AISDGPSKNIQY
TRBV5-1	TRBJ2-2	ASSKGSWVTGELF
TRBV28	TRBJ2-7	ASSSWDRAAYEQY
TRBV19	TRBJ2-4	ASSKSGRLAKNIQY
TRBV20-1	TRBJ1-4	SAQTGEMF
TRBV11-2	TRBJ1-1	ASSFGVRRRDRPNTEAF
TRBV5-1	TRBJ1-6	ASSRDSNSPLH
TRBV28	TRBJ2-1	ASSPPGGARNEQF
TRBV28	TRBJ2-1	ASSSPGTNFRDEQF
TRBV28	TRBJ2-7	ASSLGRTSAEQY
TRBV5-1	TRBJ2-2	ASSLDGQKGTGELF
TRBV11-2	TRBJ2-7	ASSLAGVGYEQY
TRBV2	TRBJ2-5	ASSEGRGQETQY
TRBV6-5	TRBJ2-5	ASSRRGETQY
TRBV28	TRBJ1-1	ASSEPPGEGGENTEAF
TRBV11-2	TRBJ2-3	ASSLGHVEDTQY
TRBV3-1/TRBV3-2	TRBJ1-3	ASSQGSWVLFSGNTIY
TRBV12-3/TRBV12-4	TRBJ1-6	ASREEGSPLH
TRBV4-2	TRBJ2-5	ASSQEAGQETQY
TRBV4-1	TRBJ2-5	ASSQEGTGRETQY
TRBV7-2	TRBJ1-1	ASSPWGGMGNTEAF
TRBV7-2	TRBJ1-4	ASSLAVGQGNEKLF
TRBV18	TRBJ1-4	ASSGQGARFEKLF
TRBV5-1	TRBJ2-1	ASSLKSAARGGRNEQF
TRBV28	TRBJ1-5	ASSTRGGQPQH
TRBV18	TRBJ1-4	ASSPGVESATNEKLF
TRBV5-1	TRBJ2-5	ASKASPAGETQY
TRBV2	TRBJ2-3	ASRGTSGRSDTQY
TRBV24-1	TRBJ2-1	ATSDLRGGQGANEQF
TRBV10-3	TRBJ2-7	AISETVLVQGSSEQY